This T cell receptor (beta chain) was observed in a study of T-cell memory formation after mild COVID-19. As for the study in general: There were largely donor-specific TCR clusters.

Trimming pared 6 bases from V and 0 bases from J, leaving 18 bases between. The CDR3 totals 16 residues. 5'RACE with constant-segment primers built TCRalpha and TCRbeta cDNA libraries with UMIs. TCRdb ran MiXCR on the 5' RACE reads and lists one entry per CDR3 protein. Of some 190,000 distinct CDR3 sequences listed, 16% are singletons. Turning to this clonotype: Its antigen is not known.

The study, taken as a whole, reports: Memory sampled before infection contained some responding clones, suggesting cross-reactive memory joined. CD4/CD8 balance characterized clones contracting day 15 to 85, and CD4+ skew characterized later expanders.

The sequence was collected from an adult woman who had mild COVID-19 (a few samples of this study predate the infection). Cell type and time point are not known. Input material: PBMCs or a T cell subset sorted from them (not recorded which). V usage is TRBV12-3 or TRBV12-4 and J usage is TRBJ2-7; D is possibly TRBD2 (6 bases). Here the CDR3 DNA reads TGTGCCAGCAGGTCCTCTCGGCGGGGAGCCTCCTACGAGCAGTACTTC. Translating it yields CASRSSRRGASYEQYF.